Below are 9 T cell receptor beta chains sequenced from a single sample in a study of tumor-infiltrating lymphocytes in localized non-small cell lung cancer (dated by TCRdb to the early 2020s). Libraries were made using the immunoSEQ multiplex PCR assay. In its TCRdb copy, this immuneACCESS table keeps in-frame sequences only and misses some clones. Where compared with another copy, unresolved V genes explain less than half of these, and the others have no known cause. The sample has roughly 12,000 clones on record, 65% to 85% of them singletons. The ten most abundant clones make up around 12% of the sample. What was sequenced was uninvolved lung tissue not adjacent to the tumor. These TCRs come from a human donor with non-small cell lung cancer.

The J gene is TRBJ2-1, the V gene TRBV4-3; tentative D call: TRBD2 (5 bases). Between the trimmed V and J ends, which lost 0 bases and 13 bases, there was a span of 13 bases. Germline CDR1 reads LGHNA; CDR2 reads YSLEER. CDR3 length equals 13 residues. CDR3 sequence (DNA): TGCGCCAGCAGCCAAGAGAGATGGCGGGCCCAGTTCTTC. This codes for CASSQERWRAQFF.

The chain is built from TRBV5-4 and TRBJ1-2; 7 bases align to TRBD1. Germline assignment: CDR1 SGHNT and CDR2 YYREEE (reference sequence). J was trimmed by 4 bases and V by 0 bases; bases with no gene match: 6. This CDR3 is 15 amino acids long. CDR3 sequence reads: CASSLEDDRAYGYTF. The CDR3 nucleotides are TGTGCCAGCAGCTTGGAGGACGACAGGGCCTATGGCTACACCTTC.

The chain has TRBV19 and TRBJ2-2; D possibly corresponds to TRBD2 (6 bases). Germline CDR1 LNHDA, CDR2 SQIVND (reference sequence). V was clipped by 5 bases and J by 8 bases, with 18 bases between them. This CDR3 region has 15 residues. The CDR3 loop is CASSPQSAGSGELFF. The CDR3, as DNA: TGTGCCAGTAGTCCCCAATCGGCGGGGTCGGGGGAGCTGTTTTTT. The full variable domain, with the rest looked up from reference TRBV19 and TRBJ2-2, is DGGITQSPKYLFRKEGQNVTLSCEQNLNHDAMYWYRQDPGQGLRLIYYSQIVNDFQKGDIAEGYSVSREKKESFPLTVTSAQKNPTAFYLCASSPQSAGSGELFFGEGSRLTVL.

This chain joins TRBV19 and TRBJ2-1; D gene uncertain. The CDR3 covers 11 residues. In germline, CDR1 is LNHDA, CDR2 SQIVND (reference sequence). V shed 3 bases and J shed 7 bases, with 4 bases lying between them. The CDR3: CASSIGNEQFF. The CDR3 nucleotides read TGTGCCAGTAGTATTGGGAATGAGCAGTTCTTC.

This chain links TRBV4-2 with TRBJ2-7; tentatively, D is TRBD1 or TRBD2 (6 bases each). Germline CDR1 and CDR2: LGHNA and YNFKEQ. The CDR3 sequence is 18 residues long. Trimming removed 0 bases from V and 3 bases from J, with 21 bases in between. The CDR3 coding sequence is TGTGCCAGCAGCCAAGACCAATTGGGGGCGGGGCGATACTACGAGCAGTACTTC. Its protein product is CASSQDQLGAGRYYEQYF.

Here the CDR3 reads CARGGDPQETQYF. The DNA for the CDR3 is TGTGCCAGGGGGGGGGACCCCCAAGAGACCCAGTACTTC. The V gene is TRBV21-1, the J gene TRBJ2-5; the table's D call, TRBD2, was not checked against the DNA. TRBV21-1 is described as a pseudogene. The CDR3 is 13 amino acids.

The CDR3 sequence is CASSEFRQIVTDTQYF. The DNA of the CDR3 is TGTGCCAGCAGTGAATTTCGGCAGATCGTCACAGATACGCAGTATTTT. This sequence joins TRBV6-1 and TRBJ2-3; no clear D gene. CDR3 length: 16 residues. Germline V gives CDR1 MNHNS, CDR2 SASEGT. V was pared by 2 bases and J by 2 bases, with 14 bases between.

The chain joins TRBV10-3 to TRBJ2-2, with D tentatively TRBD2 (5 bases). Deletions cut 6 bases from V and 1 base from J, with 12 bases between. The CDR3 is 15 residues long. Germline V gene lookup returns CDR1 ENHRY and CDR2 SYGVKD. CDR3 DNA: TGTGCCATCAGAGAAGGACTTAAGAACACCGGGGAGCTGTTTTTT. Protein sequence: CAIREGLKNTGELFF.

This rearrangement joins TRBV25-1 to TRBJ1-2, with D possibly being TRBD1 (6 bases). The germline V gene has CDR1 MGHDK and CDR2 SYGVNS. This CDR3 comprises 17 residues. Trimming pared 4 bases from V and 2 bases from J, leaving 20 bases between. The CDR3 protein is CASSGIGGGALNYGYTF. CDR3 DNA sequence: TGTGCCAGCAGTGGCATAGGGGGGGGCGCGTTGAACTATGGCTACACCTTC.